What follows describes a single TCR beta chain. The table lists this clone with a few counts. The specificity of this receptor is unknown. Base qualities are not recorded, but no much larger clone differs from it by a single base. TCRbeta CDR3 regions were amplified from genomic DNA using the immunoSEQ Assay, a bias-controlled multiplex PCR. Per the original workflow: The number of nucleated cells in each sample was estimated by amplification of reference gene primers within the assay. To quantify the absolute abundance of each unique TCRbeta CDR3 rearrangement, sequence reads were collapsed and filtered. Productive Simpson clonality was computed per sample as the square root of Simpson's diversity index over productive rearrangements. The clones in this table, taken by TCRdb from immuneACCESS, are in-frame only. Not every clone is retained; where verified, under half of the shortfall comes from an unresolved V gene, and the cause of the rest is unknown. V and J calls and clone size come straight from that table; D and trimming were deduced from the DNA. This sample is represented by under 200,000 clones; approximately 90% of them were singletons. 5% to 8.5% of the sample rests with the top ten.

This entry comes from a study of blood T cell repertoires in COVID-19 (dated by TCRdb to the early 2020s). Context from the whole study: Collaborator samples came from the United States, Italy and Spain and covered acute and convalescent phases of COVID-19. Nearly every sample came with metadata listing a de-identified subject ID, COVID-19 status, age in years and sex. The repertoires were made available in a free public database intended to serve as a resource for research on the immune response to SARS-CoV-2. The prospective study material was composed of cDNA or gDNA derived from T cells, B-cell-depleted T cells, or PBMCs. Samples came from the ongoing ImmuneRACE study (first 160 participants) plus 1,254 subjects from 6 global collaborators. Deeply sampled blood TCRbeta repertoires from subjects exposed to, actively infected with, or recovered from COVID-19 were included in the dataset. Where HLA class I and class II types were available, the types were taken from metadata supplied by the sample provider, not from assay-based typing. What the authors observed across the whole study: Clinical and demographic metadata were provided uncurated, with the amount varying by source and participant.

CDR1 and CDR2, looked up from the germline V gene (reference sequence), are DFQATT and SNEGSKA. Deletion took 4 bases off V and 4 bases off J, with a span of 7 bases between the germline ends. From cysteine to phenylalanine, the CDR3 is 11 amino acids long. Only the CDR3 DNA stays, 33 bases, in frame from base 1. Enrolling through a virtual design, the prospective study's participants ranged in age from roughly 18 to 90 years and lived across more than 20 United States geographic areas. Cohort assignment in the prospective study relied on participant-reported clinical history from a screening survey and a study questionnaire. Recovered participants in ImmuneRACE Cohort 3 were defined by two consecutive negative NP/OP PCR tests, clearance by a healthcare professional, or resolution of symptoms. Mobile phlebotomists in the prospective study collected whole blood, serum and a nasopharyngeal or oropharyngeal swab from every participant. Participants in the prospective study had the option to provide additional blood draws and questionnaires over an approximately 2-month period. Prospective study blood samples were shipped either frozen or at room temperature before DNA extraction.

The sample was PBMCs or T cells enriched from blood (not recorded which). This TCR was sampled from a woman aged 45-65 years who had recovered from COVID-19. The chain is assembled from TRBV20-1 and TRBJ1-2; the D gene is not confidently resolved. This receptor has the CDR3 CSAKTGYGYTF. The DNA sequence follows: TGCAGTGCTAAAACGGGCTATGGCTACACCTTC.